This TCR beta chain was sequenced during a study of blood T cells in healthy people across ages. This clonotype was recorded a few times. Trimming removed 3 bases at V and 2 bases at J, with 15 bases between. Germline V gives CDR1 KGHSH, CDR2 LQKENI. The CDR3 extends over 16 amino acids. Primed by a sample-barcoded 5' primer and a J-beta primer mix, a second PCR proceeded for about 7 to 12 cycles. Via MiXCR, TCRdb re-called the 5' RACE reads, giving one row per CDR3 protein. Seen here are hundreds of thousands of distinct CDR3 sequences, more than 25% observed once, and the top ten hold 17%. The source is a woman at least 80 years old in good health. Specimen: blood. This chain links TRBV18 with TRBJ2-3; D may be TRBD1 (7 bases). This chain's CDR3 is CASSPRGTALTDTQYF. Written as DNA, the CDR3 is TGTGCCAGCTCACCCCGCGGGACAGCTCTCACAGATACGCAGTATTTT.